The 30 T cell receptor beta chains presented below share a single source sample, sequenced in a study of blood T cell repertoires in COVID-19. Generated by immunoSEQ multiplex PCR, the TCRdb table keeps only in-frame clones and is missing some. The repertoire has approximately 150,000 clones, over 65% of them found once; the top ten carry approximately 17%. The sequencing input was peripheral blood. These receptors were obtained from a man aged 50 or older with acute or convalescent COVID-19.

The CDR3 region is CASMYRGADTQYF. The CDR3 DNA sequence: TGTGCCAGCATGTACAGGGGGGCAGATACGCAGTATTTT. The J gene is TRBJ2-3, the V gene TRBV6-5; 8 bases fit TRBD1. With 7 bases clipped from V and 4 bases from J, the junction kept 4 bases outside the gene matches. Germline values: CDR1 MNHEY, CDR2 SVGAGI. The CDR3 is made up of 13 amino acids.

V is TRBV29-1 and J is TRBJ1-1, with 10 bases fitting TRBD1. Looked up from germline, CDR1 is SQVTM and CDR2 is ANQGSEA. V was clipped by 7 bases and J by 2 bases; unmatched bases: 4. CDR3 length: 13 residues. The CDR3 DNA sequence: TGCAGCGGCCGGGACAGGGGAAACACTGAAGCTTTCTTT. Translated: CSGRDRGNTEAFF.

In this sample, this clone turned up once. The chain carries TRBV5-1 and TRBJ2-1, with D possibly TRBD1 on 5 matching bases. V was trimmed by 0 bases and J by 5 bases, leaving 12 bases between them. Germline assignment: CDR1 SGHRS and CDR2 YFSETQ. The CDR3 is 15 residues long. The CDR3 coding sequence is TGCGCCAGCAGCTTGGTAGGGGTCGACAACAATGAGCAGTTCTTC. Protein sequence: CASSLVGVDNNEQFF.

The chain carries TRBV27 and TRBJ2-3, with TRBD2 as a possible D gene (6 bases). V was clipped by 5 bases and J by 0 bases, with 12 bases between them. CDR1 and CDR2 from the germline V gene are MNHEY and SMNVEV (reference sequence). The CDR3 runs 15 residues. The CDR3: CASSPSGLSTDTQYF. CDR3 nucleotides: TGTGCCAGCAGTCCCTCGGGACTTAGCACAGATACGCAGTATTTT.

V gene TRBV6-5 combines with J gene TRBJ2-5; tentatively, D is TRBD2 (6 bases). Germline loops: CDR1 MNHEY, CDR2 SVGAGI. The length of the CDR3 is 12 residues. Trimming stripped 2 bases from V and 10 bases from J, with 11 bases between. In DNA, the CDR3 is TGTGCCAGCAGTTACGGCAGGGAGGTCCAGTACTTC. As protein: CASSYGREVQYF.

This clone appeared a few times. This chain joins TRBV5-1 and TRBJ2-1, with 9 bases that match TRBD2. Germline CDR1 and CDR2: SGHRS and YFSETQ. Trimming at V came to 4 bases and at J to 6 bases, leaving 8 bases not matched to a gene. The CDR3 covers 15 residues. CDR3 coding DNA: TGCGCCAGCAGCGCGGGGTCTAGCGGGATCAATGAGCAGTTCTTC. Amino acids: CASSAGSSGINEQFF.

The chain has TRBV6-1 and TRBJ1-6, with D unresolved. Trimming pared 2 bases from V and 5 bases from J, leaving 10 bases between. The germline CDR1 and CDR2 sequences are MNHNS and SASEGT. The CDR3 sequence is 15 residues long. DNA for the CDR3: TGTGCCAGCAGTGAACTCCCAGCGAATAATTCACCCCTCCACTTT. Translated, it gives CASSELPANNSPLHF.

The chain combines TRBV29-1 with TRBJ2-3; 7 nucleotides match TRBD1. V was pared by 7 bases and J by 4 bases, with 8 bases of the junction left unmatched. Germline V gene sequence: CDR1 SQVTM, CDR2 ANQGSEA. The CDR3 length is 13 residues. The CDR3 bases are TGCAGCGCTCTGACAGGGATGGCAGATACGCAGTATTTT. Its protein is CSALTGMADTQYF.

The V call is TRBV11-2, the J call TRBJ2-7, with 8 bases that match TRBD2. J was trimmed by 2 bases and V by 4 bases; bases with no gene match: 10. There are 16 residues in the CDR3. The V gene's germline CDR1 is SGHAT and CDR2 FQNNGV. The chain's CDR3 is CASSYGVVAGTYEQYF. CDR3 nucleotide sequence: TGTGCCAGCAGCTATGGGGTGGTAGCGGGGACCTACGAGCAGTACTTC.

The chain's CDR3 is CASGTTDRAAGNTIYF. CDR3 sequence (DNA): TGTGCTAGTGGTACGACAGACAGGGCAGCTGGAAACACCATATATTTT. The V and J genes are TRBV12-5 and TRBJ1-3; 7 bases fit TRBD1. The CDR3 runs 16 residues. Germline CDR1 and CDR2: LGHNT and FRNRAP. After removal of 5 bases from V and 2 bases from J, the junction contained 9 bases not matched to a gene.

The rearrangement uses TRBV4-1 and TRBJ1-2; D is unresolved. Trimming took 0 bases from V and 6 from J, leaving 8 bases between them. Germline assignment: CDR1 MGHRA and CDR2 YSYEKL. This CDR3 has 13 residues. The CDR3, as DNA: TGCGCCAGCAGCCAAGATCGGGGAGATGGCTACACCTTC. It yields the protein CASSQDRGDGYTF.

The CDR3 protein is CASSNDRVGYGYTF. The CDR3 bases are TGTGCCAGCAGTAATGACAGGGTTGGCTATGGCTACACCTTC. The chain has TRBV27 and TRBJ1-2; 7 nucleotides match TRBD1. Losses at the gene ends were 5 bases for V and 4 bases for J; bases not matched to a gene: 7. CDR3 length equals 14 residues. Germline V lookup: CDR1 MNHEY, CDR2 SMNVEV (reference sequence).

Here the CDR3 reads CATSDPGTGSEETQYF. The CDR3 nucleotides read TGTGCCACCAGTGACCCCGGGACAGGATCCGAAGAGACCCAGTACTTC. This chain uses TRBV24-1 with TRBJ2-5; 8 nucleotides agree with TRBD1. CDR3 size: 16 residues. Germline V CDR1 and CDR2: KGHDR, SFDVKD. With 4 bases clipped from V and 3 bases from J, the junction kept 9 bases outside the gene matches.

CDR3 sequence reads: CASSQDRGFSDQETQYF. CDR3 nucleotides: TGCGCCAGCAGCCAAGATCGGGGTTTTAGCGACCAAGAGACCCAGTACTTC. This rearrangement joins TRBV4-1 to TRBJ2-5; D may be TRBD2 (5 bases). The CDR3 is made up of 17 amino acids. V lost 0 bases and J 0 bases, leaving 14 bases between the germline ends. The germline gives CDR1 MGHRA, CDR2 YSYEKL.

This clone showed up just a few times. The chain combines TRBV2 with TRBJ1-2; D might be TRBD1 (5 bases). V lost 7 bases and J lost 10, with 25 bases in between. The CDR3 contains 15 residues. Germline V CDR1 and CDR2: SNHLY, FYNNEI. CDR3 in amino acids: CASTAAGRGTGAYTF. CDR3 coding DNA: TGTGCCAGCACGGCGGCAGGGAGGGGTACTGGCGCCTACACCTTC.

The genes are TRBV29-1 and TRBJ1-1; D may be TRBD1 (6 bases). The germline gives CDR1 SQVTM, CDR2 ANQGSEA. V lost 5 bases and J lost 1, with 8 bases in between. The CDR3 is made up of 12 amino acids. This CDR3 reads CSVSTGNTEAFF. DNA for the CDR3: TGCAGCGTTTCGACAGGGAACACTGAAGCTTTCTTT.

V and J are TRBV7-6 and TRBJ1-1; no clear D. The germline V and J ends were trimmed by 2 bases and 7 bases, with 14 bases remaining between them. Germline CDR1 reads SGHVS; CDR2 reads FNYEAQ. This CDR3 is built from 14 residues. CDR3 DNA sequence: TGTGCCAGCAGCTTATCCCCTATGAGGGTTGAAGCTTTCTTT. It specifies CASSLSPMRVEAFF.

The chain combines TRBV4-1 with TRBJ1-3; D not certain. Trimming took off 2 bases at V and 5 bases at J, with 13 bases between the two ends. The CDR3 consists of 15 residues. Germline CDR1 reads MGHRA; CDR2 reads YSYEKL. In DNA, the CDR3 is TGCGCCAGCAGCCAAAACGCACTACCAAGAAACACCATATATTTT. This encodes CASSQNALPRNTIYF.

The chain carries TRBV5-1 and TRBJ2-3, with no clear D. The CDR3 is 14 amino acids. V dropped 3 bases and J dropped 0 bases, with 8 bases sitting between them. Germline V lookup: CDR1 SGHRS, CDR2 YFSETQ. CDR3 residues: CASSYDTSTDTQYF. Written as DNA, the CDR3 is TGCGCCAGCAGCTACGACACTAGCACAGATACGCAGTATTTT.

The chain recombines TRBV2 with TRBJ2-1; 7 bases agree with TRBD2. The V and J ends lost 7 bases and 1 base, in that order; junction bases with no gene match: 7. Germline V gene sequence: CDR1 SNHLY, CDR2 FYNNEI. This CDR3 is built from 15 residues. DNA of the CDR3: TGTGCCAGCAAGCTACTAGCGCAGTCCTACAATGAGCAGTTCTTC. This encodes CASKLLAQSYNEQFF.

The J gene is TRBJ2-1, the V gene TRBV25-1; 9 bases match TRBD1. The germline V gene has CDR1 MGHDK and CDR2 SYGVNS. The CDR3 consists of 15 residues. Germline trimming cut 5 bases from V and 7 bases from J; bases unmatched to any gene: 9. The DNA for the CDR3 is TGTGCCAGCAGTAGGGTCGGACAGGGGAAAAATGAGCAGTTCTTC. Translating it yields CASSRVGQGKNEQFF. The full variable domain, with the rest looked up from reference TRBV25-1 and TRBJ2-1, is EADIYQTPRYLVIGTGKKITLECSQTMGHDKMYWYQQDPGMELHLIHYSYGVNSTEKGDLSSESTVSRIRTEHFPLTLESARPSHTSQYLCASSRVGQGKNEQFFGPGTRLTVL.

The chain employs TRBV7-2 and TRBJ1-1, with D maybe TRBD1 (6 bases). V lost 5 bases and J 6 bases, leaving 13 bases between the germline ends. From germline, CDR1 is SGHTA and CDR2 FQGNSA. The CDR3 runs 13 residues. CDR3 protein: CASSAIGGAEAFF. The CDR3 region has the DNA TGTGCCAGCAGCGCCATTGGGGGCGCTGAAGCTTTCTTT. Full variable domain (rest looked up from reference TRBV7-2 and TRBJ1-1): GAGVSQSPSNKVTEKGKDVELRCDPISGHTALYWYRQSLGQGLEFLIYFQGNSAPDKSGLPSDRFSAERTGGSVSTLTIQRTQQEDSAVYLCASSAIGGAEAFFGQGTRLTVV.

The chain joins TRBV5-4 to TRBJ2-2; possibly TRBD1 for D (5 bases). With 2 bases removed from V and 1 base from J, the gap between germline ends came to 9 bases. CDR1 is SGHNT, CDR2 YYREEE, per germline (reference sequence). This CDR3 has 15 residues. The CDR3 loop reads CASSLDTGNTGELFF. The CDR3, as DNA: TGTGCCAGCAGCTTAGACACAGGGAACACCGGGGAGCTGTTTTTT.

V usage is TRBV4-1 and J usage is TRBJ1-6; TRBD1 aligns across 7 bases. The CDR3 is 14 amino acids. Per germline, CDR1 MGHRA and CDR2 YSYEKL. After removal of 5 bases from V and 7 bases from J, the junction contained 5 bases not matched to a gene. This CDR3 is CASSSGQFNSPLHF. Written as DNA, the CDR3 is TGCGCCAGCAGCTCGGGACAGTTCAATTCACCCCTCCACTTT.

The rearrangement links TRBV30 to TRBJ2-1, with 9 bases lining up with TRBD1. Unmatched junction bases numbered 13, after V lost 3 bases and J lost 10 bases. Germline CDR1 is GTSNPN and CDR2 is SVGIG (reference sequence). The CDR3 length is 15 residues. The CDR3 is CAWSLGQGYVEEQFF. CDR3 DNA sequence: TGTGCCTGGAGCCTAGGACAGGGGTATGTAGAAGAGCAGTTCTTC.

This clone was detected once. The V gene is TRBV6-5, the J gene TRBJ2-3, with TRBD1 matching 7 bases. The CDR3 loop spans 14 amino acids. The germline V gene has CDR1 MNHEY and CDR2 SVGAGI. V lost 7 bases to trimming and J lost 3 bases; unmatched junction nucleotides: 7. CDR3 DNA sequence: TGTGCCAGCAAGGGGGCCTTGGCAACAGATACGCAGTATTTT. This translates into CASKGALATDTQYF.

This chain links TRBV19 with TRBJ1-2, with D maybe TRBD1 (6 bases). V lost 4 bases to trimming and J lost 1 base, with 13 bases between them. From germline, CDR1 is LNHDA and CDR2 SQIVND (reference sequence). The CDR3 loop spans 15 amino acids. The DNA of the CDR3 is TGTGCCAGTAGTAACGGACAGAGCCTTAACTATGGCTACACCTTC. Its protein product is CASSNGQSLNYGYTF.

The chain has TRBV30 and TRBJ2-3; 10 nucleotides align to TRBD2. Germline V lookup: CDR1 GTSNPN, CDR2 SVGIG (reference sequence). J gave up 0 bases and V 0 bases, and 0 bases lay outside the gene matches. The CDR3 totals 15 residues. This CDR3 is CAWSVAGGSTDTQYF. CDR3 in DNA: TGTGCCTGGAGTGTAGCGGGGGGGAGCACAGATACGCAGTATTTT.

The DNA for the CDR3 is TGTGCTCTTTCCAGCGGGGGGGCCAGGGAGACCCAGTACTTC. It yields the protein CALSSGGARETQYF. The J gene is TRBJ2-5, the V gene TRBV30, with 10 bases identical to TRBD2. Germline CDR1 is GTSNPN and CDR2 is SVGIG (reference sequence). The CDR3 is 14 residues long.

This sequence joins TRBV9 and TRBJ1-3; perhaps TRBD1 as D (5 bases). Per the germline V gene, CDR1 is SGDLS and CDR2 is YYNGEE. The V gene lost 3 bases and the J gene lost 4 bases, with 20 bases spanning the gap. The CDR3 length is 17 residues. CDR3 amino acids: CASSASSGGNWGNTIYF. The CDR3 nucleotides read TGTGCCAGCAGCGCGAGCTCGGGGGGGAACTGGGGAAACACCATATATTTT.